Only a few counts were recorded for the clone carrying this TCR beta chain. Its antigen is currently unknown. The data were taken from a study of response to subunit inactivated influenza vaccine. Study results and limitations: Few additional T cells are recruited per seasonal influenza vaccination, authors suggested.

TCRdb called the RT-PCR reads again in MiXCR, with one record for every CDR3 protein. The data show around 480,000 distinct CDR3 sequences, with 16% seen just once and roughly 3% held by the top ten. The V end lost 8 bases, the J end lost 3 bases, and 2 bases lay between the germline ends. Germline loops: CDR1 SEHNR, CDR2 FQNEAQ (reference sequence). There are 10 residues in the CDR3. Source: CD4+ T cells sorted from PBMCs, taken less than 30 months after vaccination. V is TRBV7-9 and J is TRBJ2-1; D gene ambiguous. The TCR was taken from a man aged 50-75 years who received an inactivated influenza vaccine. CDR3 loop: CASVYNEQFF. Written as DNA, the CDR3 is TGTGCCAGCGTCTACAATGAGCAGTTCTTC.